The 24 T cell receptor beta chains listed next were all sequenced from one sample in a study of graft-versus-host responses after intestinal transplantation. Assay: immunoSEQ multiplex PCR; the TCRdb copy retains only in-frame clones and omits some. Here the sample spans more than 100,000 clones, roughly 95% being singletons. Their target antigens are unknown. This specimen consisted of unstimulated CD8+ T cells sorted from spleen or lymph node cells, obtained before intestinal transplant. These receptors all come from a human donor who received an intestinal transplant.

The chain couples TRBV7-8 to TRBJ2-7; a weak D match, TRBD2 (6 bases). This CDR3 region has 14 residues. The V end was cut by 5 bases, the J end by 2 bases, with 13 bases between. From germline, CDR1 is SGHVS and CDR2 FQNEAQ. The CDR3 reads CASSQRRGAYEQYF. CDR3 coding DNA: TGTGCCAGCAGCCAGAGGCGGGGAGCCTACGAGCAGTACTTC.

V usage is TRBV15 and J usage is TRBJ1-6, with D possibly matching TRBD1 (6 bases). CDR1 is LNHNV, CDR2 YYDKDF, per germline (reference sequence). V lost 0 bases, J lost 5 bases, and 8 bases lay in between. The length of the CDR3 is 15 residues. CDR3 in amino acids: CATSREDSNNSPLHF. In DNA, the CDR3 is TGTGCCACCAGCAGAGAGGACAGCAATAATTCACCCCTCCACTTT.

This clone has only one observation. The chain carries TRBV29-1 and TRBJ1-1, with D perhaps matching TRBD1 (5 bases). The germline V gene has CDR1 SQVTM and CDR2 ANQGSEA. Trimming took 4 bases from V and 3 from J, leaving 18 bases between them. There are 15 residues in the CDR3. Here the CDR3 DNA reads TGCAGCGTTGGCGGTTTTGAGGGAGGGGACACTGAAGCTTTCTTT. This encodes CSVGGFEGGDTEAFF. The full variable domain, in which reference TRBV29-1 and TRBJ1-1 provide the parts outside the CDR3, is SAVISQKPSRDICQRGTSLTIQCQVDSQVTMMFWYRQQPGQSLTLIATANQGSEATYESGFVIDKFPISRPNLTFSTLTVSNMSPEDSSIYLCSVGGFEGGDTEAFFGQGTRLTVV.

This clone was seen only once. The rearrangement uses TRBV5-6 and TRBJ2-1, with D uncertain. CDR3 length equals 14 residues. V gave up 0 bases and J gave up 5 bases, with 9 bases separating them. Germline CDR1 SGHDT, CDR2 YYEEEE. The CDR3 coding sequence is TGTGCCAGCAGCTTGGGCGTCATGGACAATGAGCAGTTCTTC. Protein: CASSLGVMDNEQFF.

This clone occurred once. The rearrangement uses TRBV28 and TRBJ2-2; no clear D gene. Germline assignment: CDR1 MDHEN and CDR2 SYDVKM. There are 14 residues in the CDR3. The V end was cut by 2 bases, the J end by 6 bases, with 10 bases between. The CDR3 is CASSLTGLAGELFF. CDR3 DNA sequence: TGTGCCAGCAGTTTAACGGGCCTCGCCGGGGAGCTGTTTTTT.

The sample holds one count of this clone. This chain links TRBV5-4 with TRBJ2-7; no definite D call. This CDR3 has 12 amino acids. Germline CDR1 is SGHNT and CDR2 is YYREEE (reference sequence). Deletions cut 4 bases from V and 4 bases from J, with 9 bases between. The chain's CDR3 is CASSPFGYEQYF. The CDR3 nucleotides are TGTGCCAGCAGCCCGTTTGGTTACGAGCAGTACTTC.

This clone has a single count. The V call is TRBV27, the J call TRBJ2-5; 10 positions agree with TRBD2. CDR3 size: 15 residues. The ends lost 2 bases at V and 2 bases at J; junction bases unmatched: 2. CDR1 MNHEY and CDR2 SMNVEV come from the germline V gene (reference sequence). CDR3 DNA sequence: TGTGCCAGCAGTTTAGGACTAGCGGTGCAAGAGACCCAGTACTTC. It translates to CASSLGLAVQETQYF.

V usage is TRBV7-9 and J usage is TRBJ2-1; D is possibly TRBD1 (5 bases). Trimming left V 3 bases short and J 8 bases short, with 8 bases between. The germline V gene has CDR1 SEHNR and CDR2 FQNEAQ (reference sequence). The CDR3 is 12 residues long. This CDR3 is CASSLTDDEQFF. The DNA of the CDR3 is TGTGCCAGCAGCTTGACAGATGATGAGCAGTTCTTC.

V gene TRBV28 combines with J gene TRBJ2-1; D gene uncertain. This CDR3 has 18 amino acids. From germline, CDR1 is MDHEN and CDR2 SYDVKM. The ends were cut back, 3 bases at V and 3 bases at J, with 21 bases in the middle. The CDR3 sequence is CASSFSLWVRSRYNEQFF. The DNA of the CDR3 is TGTGCCAGCAGTTTTAGTTTATGGGTAAGATCGCGCTACAATGAGCAGTTCTTC.

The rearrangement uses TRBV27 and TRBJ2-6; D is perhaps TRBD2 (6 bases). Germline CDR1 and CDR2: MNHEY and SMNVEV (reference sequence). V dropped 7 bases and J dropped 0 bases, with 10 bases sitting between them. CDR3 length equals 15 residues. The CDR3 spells CASIGRSSGANVLTF. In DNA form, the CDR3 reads TGTGCCAGCATAGGGAGGAGCTCTGGGGCCAACGTCCTGACTTTC. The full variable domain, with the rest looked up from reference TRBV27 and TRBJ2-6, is EAQVTQNPRYLITVTGKKLTVTCSQNMNHEYMSWYRQDPGLGLRQIYYSMNVEVTDKGDVPEGYKVSRKEKRNFPLILESPSPNQTSLYFCASIGRSSGANVLTFGAGSRLTVL.

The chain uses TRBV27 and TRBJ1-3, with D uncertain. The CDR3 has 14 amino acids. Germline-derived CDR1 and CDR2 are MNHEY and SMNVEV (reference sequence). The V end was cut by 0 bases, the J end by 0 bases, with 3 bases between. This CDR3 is CASSLSFSGNTIYF. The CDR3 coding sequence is TGTGCCAGCAGTTTATCTTTCTCTGGAAACACCATATATTTT.

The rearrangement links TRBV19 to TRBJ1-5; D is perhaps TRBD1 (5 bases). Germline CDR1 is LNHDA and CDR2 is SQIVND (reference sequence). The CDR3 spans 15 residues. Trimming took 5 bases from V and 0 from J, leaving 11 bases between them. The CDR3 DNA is TGTGCCAGTAGTTCCCAGACAGATAGCAATCAGCCCCAGCATTTT. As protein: CASSSQTDSNQPQHF.

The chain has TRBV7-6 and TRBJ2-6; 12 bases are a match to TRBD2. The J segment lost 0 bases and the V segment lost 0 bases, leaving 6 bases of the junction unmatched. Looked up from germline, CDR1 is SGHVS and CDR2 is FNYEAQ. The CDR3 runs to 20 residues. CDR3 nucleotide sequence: TGTGCCAGCAGCTTAGCGATGCTAGCGGGGGGGAACTCTGGGGCCAACGTCCTGACTTTC. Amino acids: CASSLAMLAGGNSGANVLTF. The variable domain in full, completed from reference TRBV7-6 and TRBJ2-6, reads GAGVSQSPRYKVTKRGQDVALRCDPISGHVSLYWYRQALGQGPEFLTYFNYEAQQDKSGLPNDRFSAERPEGSISTLTIQRTEQRDSAMYRCASSLAMLAGGNSGANVLTFGAGSRLTVL.

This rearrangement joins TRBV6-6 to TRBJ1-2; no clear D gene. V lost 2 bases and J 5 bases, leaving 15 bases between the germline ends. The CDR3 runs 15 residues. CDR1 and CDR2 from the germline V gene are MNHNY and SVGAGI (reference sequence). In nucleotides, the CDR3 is TGTGCCAGCAGTTACCAAGTAGGGATCGGTTATGGCTACACCTTC. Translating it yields CASSYQVGIGYGYTF.

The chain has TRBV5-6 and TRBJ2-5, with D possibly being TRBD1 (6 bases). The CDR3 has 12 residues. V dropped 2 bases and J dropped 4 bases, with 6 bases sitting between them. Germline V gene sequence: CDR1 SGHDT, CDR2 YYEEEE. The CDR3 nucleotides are TGTGCCAGCAGCTTACAGGGAGAGACCCAGTACTTC. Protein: CASSLQGETQYF.

The CDR3 sequence is CAISERAGEYQETQYF. CDR3 DNA: TGTGCCATCAGTGAGCGGGCAGGGGAGTACCAAGAGACCCAGTACTTC. The chain combines TRBV10-3 with TRBJ2-5, with D perhaps TRBD1 (6 bases). Trimming removed 2 bases at V and 0 bases at J, with 13 bases between. This CDR3 contains 16 residues. From germline, CDR1 is ENHRY and CDR2 SYGVKD.

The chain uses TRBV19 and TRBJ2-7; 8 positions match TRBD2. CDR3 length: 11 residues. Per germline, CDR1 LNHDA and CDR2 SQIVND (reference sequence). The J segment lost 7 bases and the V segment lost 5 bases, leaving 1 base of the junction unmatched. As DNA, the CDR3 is TGTGCCAGTAGTCCGGGGGGGGAGCAGTACTTC. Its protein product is CASSPGGEQYF.

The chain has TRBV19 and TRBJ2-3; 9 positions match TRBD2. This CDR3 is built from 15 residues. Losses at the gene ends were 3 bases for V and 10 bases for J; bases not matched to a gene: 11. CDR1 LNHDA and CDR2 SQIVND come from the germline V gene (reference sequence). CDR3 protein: CASSIEAGGPNPQYF. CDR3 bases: TGTGCCAGTAGTATTGAGGCGGGAGGGCCGAATCCGCAGTATTTT.

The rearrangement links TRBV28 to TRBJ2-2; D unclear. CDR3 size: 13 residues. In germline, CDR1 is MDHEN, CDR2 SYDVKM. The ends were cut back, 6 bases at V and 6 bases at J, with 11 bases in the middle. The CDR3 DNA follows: TGTGCCAGCAGCCCCACGCTCGCCGGGGAGCTGTTTTTT. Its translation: CASSPTLAGELFF.

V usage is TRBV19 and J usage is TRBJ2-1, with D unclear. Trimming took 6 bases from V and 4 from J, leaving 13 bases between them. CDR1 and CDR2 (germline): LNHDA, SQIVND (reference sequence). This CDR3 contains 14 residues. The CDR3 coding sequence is TGTGCCAGTAGCAATAGGCCCGGTTACAATGAGCAGTTCTTC. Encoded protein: CASSNRPGYNEQFF.

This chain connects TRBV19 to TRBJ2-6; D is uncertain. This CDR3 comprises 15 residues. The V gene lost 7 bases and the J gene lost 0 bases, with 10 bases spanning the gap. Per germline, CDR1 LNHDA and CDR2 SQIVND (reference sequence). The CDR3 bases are TGTGCCAGTACCCTCACACTCTCTGGGGCCAACGTCCTGACTTTC. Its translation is CASTLTLSGANVLTF.

The CDR3 DNA sequence: TGTGCCAGCAGTGAATGGGCCGGTGAGGGACACGAGCAGTACTTC. The encoded protein is CASSEWAGEGHEQYF. The rearrangement links TRBV25-1 to TRBJ2-5; D is possibly TRBD1 or TRBD2 (5 bases each). The J call is uncertain, as TRBJ2-7 better fits the DNA end. CDR1 and CDR2 from the germline V gene are MGHDK and SYGVNS. This CDR3 region has 15 residues.

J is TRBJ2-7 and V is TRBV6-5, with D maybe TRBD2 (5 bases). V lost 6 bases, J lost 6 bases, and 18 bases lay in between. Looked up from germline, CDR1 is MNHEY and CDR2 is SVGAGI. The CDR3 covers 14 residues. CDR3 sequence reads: CASSDPGMFGEQYF. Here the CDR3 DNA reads TGTGCCAGCAGCGACCCCGGGATGTTTGGCGAGCAGTACTTC.

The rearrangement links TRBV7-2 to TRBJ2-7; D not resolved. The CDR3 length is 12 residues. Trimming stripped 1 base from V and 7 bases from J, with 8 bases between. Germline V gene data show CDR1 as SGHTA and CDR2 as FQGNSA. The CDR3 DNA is TGTGCCAGCAGCTTAGTAATGGCAGAGCAGTACTTC. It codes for CASSLVMAEQYF. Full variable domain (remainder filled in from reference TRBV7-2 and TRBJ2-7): GAGVSQSPSNKVTEKGKDVELRCDPISGHTALYWYRQSLGQGLEFLIYFQGNSAPDKSGLPSDRFSAERTGGSVSTLTIQRTQQEDSAVYLCASSLVMAEQYFGPGTRLTVT.